Presented here are 17 T cell receptor beta chains from one specimen sequenced in a study of cytomegalovirus exposure and HLA in healthy donors. Profiled with immunoSEQ multiplex PCR; TCRdb holds only in-frame clones, not every one. The table lists about 130,000 clones, 89% of them singletons, with over 1% in the top ten. What was sequenced was PBMCs. The receptors shown here come from a woman between 18 and 29 years old in good health and CMV-seronegative.

This CDR3 reads CASSLVDRQEQYF. In DNA form, the CDR3 reads TGTGCCAGCAGCTTAGTCGACAGGCAAGAGCAGTACTTC. V and J are TRBV7-8 and TRBJ2-7, with D possibly matching TRBD1 (6 bases). The V end lost 1 base, the J end lost 7 bases, and 11 bases lay between the germline ends. The CDR3 has 13 residues. CDR1 and CDR2 (germline): SGHVS, FQNEAQ.

V usage is TRBV4-1 and J usage is TRBJ2-7, with D unclear. CDR3 size: 15 residues. The V gene's germline CDR1 is MGHRA and CDR2 YSYEKL. Trimming stripped 0 bases from V and 3 bases from J, with 12 bases between. As DNA, the CDR3 is TGCGCCAGCAGCCAAGAGAAGTCTAGTATCTACGAGCAGTACTTC. This gives the protein CASSQEKSSIYEQYF.

V is TRBV27 and J is TRBJ2-7; 11 nucleotides agree with TRBD2. This CDR3 is 15 amino acids long. The ends lost 8 bases at V and 1 base at J; junction bases unmatched: 7. Per germline, CDR1 MNHEY and CDR2 SMNVEV (reference sequence). The CDR3 region is CASYTIAGGSYEQYF. The CDR3 nucleotides read TGTGCCAGCTACACGATAGCGGGGGGGTCCTACGAGCAGTACTTC.

This clone was counted a single time. The rearrangement links TRBV9 to TRBJ1-1, with a possible D match to TRBD1 (6 bases). V lost 5 bases and J 3 bases, leaving 14 bases between the germline ends. The CDR3 runs to 14 residues. Germline values: CDR1 SGDLS, CDR2 YYNGEE. CDR3 in DNA: TGTGCCAGCAGTACCGGGACAACCGACACTGAAGCTTTCTTT. It yields the protein CASSTGTTDTEAFF.

The CDR3 nucleotides are TGTGCCAGCAGTAACCTCGACAGGAGAACTTTCTTT. It encodes CASSNLDRRTFF. The rearrangement uses TRBV6-1 and TRBJ1-1, with D maybe TRBD1 (6 bases). Deletions cut 5 bases from V and 12 bases from J, with 16 bases between. The CDR3 spans 12 residues. Germline CDR1 and CDR2: MNHNS and SASEGT.

The J gene is TRBJ1-2, the V gene TRBV27; D unclear. Germline values: CDR1 MNHEY, CDR2 SMNVEV (reference sequence). This CDR3 has 16 residues. V was clipped by 1 base and J by 4 bases, with 16 bases between them. CDR3 nucleotides: TGTGCCAGCAGTTTATTCCCTCCAAGTGGGCTCTATGGCTACACCTTC. Its translation is CASSLFPPSGLYGYTF.

V and J are TRBV5-1 and TRBJ1-1; a possible D gene is TRBD1 (6 bases). The CDR3 covers 13 residues. The V gene's germline CDR1 is SGHRS and CDR2 YFSETQ. The V end was cut by 5 bases, the J end by 5 bases, with 13 bases between. In nucleotides, the CDR3 is TGCGCCAGCAGTTTACAGGGAAGAACTGAAGCTTTCTTT. It is translated as CASSLQGRTEAFF. The full variable domain, completed using reference TRBV5-1 and TRBJ1-1, is KAGVTQTPRYLIKTRGQQVTLSCSPISGHRSVSWYQQTPGQGLQFLFEYFSETQRNKGNFPGRFSGRQFSNSRSEMNVSTLELGDSALYLCASSLQGRTEAFFGQGTRLTVV.

This chain uses TRBV5-4 with TRBJ1-1, with no clear D. Germline V gives CDR1 SGHNT, CDR2 YYREEE (reference sequence). The CDR3 covers 13 residues. V was cut by 0 bases and J by 4 bases, with 7 bases left in between. This CDR3 is CASSLGSVTEAFF. DNA of the CDR3: TGTGCCAGCAGCTTGGGTTCCGTCACTGAAGCTTTCTTT.

V usage is TRBV7-6 and J usage is TRBJ2-1; D uncertain. The CDR3 has 13 residues. V was pared by 0 bases and J by 10 bases, with 10 bases between. The V gene's germline CDR1 is SGHVS and CDR2 FNYEAQ. CDR3 DNA sequence: TGTGCCAGCAGCTTAGCCTACAGTAGAGAGCAGTTCTTC. This translates into CASSLAYSREQFF.

The rearrangement links TRBV7-9 to TRBJ2-7; D might be TRBD2 (6 bases). Germline V gene sequence: CDR1 SEHNR, CDR2 FQNEAQ (reference sequence). V was pared by 4 bases and J by 3 bases, with 19 bases between. The CDR3 loop spans 16 amino acids. The CDR3 region has the DNA TGTGCCAGCAGCTCTGGAGGGGTGGACTATATCTACGAGCAGTACTTC. It encodes CASSSGGVDYIYEQYF.

This chain connects TRBV2 to TRBJ2-3; 7 bases line up with TRBD2. This CDR3 has 15 residues. The germline V gene encodes CDR1 SNHLY and CDR2 FYNNEI. V lost 6 bases, J lost 6 bases, and 12 bases stayed unmatched. CDR3 sequence (DNA): TGTGCCAGCAGCTTTCTAGCGGCGCTTGGTGATACGCAGTATTTT. It translates to CASSFLAALGDTQYF.

This chain connects TRBV9 to TRBJ1-6; D call uncertain. Germline lookup yields CDR1 SGDLS and CDR2 YYNGEE. This CDR3 contains 15 residues. V was pared by 3 bases and J by 5 bases, with 12 bases between. CDR3 protein: CASSATGRDNSPLHF. In DNA form, the CDR3 reads TGTGCCAGCAGCGCCACGGGGAGGGATAATTCACCCCTCCACTTT. Together with reference TRBV9 and TRBJ1-6, the CDR3 gives the full variable domain: DSGVTQTPKHLITATGQRVTLRCSPRSGDLSVYWYQQSLDQGLQFLIQYYNGEERAKGNILERFSAQQFPDLHSELNLSSLELGDSALYFCASSATGRDNSPLHFGNGTRLTVT.

This clone appeared a few times. This chain connects TRBV5-1 to TRBJ1-6, with TRBD1 matching 7 bases. J was trimmed by 13 bases and V by 4 bases; bases with no gene match: 8. The CDR3 loop spans 13 amino acids. CDR1 is SGHRS and CDR2 is YFSETQ in the germline V gene. CDR3 residues: CASSPDRIKPLHF. Here the CDR3 DNA reads TGCGCCAGCAGCCCGGACAGGATCAAGCCCCTCCACTTT.

This rearrangement joins TRBV29-1 to TRBJ2-7; 7 bases fit TRBD1. The CDR3 extends over 15 amino acids. Germline CDR1 SQVTM, CDR2 ANQGSEA. J was trimmed by 5 bases and V by 0 bases; bases with no gene match: 10. The CDR3 protein is CSVEEVLGGRDEQYF. The DNA for the CDR3 is TGCAGCGTTGAAGAGGTGTTAGGGGGCAGGGACGAGCAGTACTTC.

The chain recombines TRBV29-1 with TRBJ2-1; D is uncertain. V lost 7 bases and J 4 bases, leaving 14 bases between the germline ends. The germline gives CDR1 SQVTM, CDR2 ANQGSEA. The CDR3 has 13 residues. The CDR3 DNA is TGCAGCGGGGCGTCAGGTGATTACAATGAGCAGTTCTTC. Protein sequence: CSGASGDYNEQFF.

This clone was detected a few times. CDR3 protein: CASILAGVGTQYF. As DNA, the CDR3 is TGCGCCAGCATCCTAGCGGGGGTTGGGACCCAGTACTTC. The chain is built from TRBV10-1 and TRBJ2-5, with TRBD2 identical over 10 bases. With 7 bases clipped from V and 7 bases from J, the junction kept 6 bases outside the gene matches. Germline V gives CDR1 WNHNN, CDR2 SYGVQD (reference sequence). The CDR3 consists of 13 residues.

This sequence joins TRBV29-1 and TRBJ2-1, with D tentatively TRBD2 (6 bases). The ends were cut back, 4 bases at V and 6 bases at J, with 19 bases in the middle. Germline lookup yields CDR1 SQVTM and CDR2 ANQGSEA. The CDR3 covers 15 residues. CDR3 region: CSVVIAAIRGNEQFF. In DNA form, the CDR3 reads TGCAGCGTTGTAATAGCGGCGATTCGAGGCAATGAGCAGTTCTTC.